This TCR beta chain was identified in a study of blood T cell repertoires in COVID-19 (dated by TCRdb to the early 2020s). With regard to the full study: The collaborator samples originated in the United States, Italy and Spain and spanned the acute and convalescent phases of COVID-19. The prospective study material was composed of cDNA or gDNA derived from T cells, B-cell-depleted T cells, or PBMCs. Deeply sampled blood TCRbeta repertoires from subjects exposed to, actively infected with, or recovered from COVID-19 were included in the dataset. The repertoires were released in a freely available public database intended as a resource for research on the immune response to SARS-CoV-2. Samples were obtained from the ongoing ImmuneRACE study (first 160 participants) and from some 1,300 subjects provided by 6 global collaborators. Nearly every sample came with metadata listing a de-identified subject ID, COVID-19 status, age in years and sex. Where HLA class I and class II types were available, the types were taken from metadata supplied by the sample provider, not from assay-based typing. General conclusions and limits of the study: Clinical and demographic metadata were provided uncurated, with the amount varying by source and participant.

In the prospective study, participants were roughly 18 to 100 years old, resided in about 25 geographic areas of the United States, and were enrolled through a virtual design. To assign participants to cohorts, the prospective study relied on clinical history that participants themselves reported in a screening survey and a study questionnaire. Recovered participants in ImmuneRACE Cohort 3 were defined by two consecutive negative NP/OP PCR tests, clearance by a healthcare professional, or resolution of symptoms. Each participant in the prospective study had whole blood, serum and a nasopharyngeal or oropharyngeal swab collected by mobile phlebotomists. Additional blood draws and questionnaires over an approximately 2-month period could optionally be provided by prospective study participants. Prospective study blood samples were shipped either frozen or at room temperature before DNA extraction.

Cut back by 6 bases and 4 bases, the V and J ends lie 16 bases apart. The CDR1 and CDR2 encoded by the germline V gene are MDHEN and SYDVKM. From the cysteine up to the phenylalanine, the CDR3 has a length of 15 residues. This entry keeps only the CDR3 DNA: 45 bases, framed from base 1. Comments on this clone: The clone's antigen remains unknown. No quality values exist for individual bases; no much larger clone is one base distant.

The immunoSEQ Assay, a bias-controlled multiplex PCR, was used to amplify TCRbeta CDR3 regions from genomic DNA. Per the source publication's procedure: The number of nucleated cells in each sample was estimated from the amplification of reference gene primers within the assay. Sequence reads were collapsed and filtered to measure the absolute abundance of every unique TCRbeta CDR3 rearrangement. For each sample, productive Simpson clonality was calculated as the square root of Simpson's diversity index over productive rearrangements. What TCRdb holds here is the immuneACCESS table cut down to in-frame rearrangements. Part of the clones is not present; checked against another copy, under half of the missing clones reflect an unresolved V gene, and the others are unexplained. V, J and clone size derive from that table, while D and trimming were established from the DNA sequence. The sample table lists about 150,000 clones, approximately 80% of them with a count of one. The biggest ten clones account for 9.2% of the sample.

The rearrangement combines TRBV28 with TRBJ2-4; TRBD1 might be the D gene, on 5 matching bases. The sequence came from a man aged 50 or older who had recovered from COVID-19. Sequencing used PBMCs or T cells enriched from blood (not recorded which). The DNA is TGTGCCAGCAGCTCGAGACTGGGGCATAAAAACATTCAGTACTTC. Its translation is CASSSRLGHKNIQYF.